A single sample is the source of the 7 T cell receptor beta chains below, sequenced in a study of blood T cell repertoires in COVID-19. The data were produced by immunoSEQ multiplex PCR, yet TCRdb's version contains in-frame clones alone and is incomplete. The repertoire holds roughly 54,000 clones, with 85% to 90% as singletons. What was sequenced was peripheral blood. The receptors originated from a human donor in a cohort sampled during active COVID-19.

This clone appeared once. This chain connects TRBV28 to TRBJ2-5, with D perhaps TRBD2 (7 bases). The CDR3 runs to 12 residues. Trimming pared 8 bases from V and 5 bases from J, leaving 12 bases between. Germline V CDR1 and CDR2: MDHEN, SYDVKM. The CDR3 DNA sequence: TGTGCCAGCGGGGGGGCCTTGGAGACCCAGTACTTC. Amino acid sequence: CASGGALETQYF.

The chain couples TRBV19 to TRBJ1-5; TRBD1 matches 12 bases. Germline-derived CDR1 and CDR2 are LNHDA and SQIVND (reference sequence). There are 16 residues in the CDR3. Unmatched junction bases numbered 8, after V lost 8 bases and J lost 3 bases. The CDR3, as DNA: TGTGCCAGTCGCACCGGGACAGGGGGCCTCAATCAGCCCCAGCATTTT. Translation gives CASRTGTGGLNQPQHF.

In nucleotides, the CDR3 is TGTGCCAGCAGCTTAACAGGGACGAACACTGAAGCTTTCTTT. Amino acid sequence: CASSLTGTNTEAFF. J is TRBJ1-1 and V is TRBV11-3, with a possible D match to TRBD1 (6 bases). This CDR3 spans 14 amino acids. Germline V gene sequence: CDR1 SGHNT, CDR2 YENEEA. Trimming took off 2 bases at V and 1 base at J, with 8 bases between the two ends.

The CDR3 loop is CASLPSGATNEKLFF. CDR3 bases: TGTGCCAGTCTTCCCTCGGGAGCAACTAATGAAAAACTGTTTTTT. J is TRBJ1-4 and V is TRBV19; D ambiguous. CDR1 is LNHDA and CDR2 is SQIVND in the germline V gene (reference sequence). V was shortened by 8 bases and J by 0 bases, with 13 bases between the two germline ends. The CDR3 length is 15 residues.

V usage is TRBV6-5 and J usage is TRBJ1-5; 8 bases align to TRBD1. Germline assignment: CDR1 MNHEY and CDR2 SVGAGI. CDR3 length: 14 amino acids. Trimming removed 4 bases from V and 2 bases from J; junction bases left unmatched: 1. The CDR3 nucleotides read TGTGCCAGCAGTTCGACAGGGGGCAATCAGCCCCAGCATTTT. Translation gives CASSSTGGNQPQHF.

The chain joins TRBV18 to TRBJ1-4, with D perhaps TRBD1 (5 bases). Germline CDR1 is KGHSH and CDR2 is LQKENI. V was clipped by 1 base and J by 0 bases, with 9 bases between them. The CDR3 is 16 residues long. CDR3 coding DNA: TGTGCCAGCTCACCACTAGGGGAAGCAACTAATGAAAAACTGTTTTTT. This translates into CASSPLGEATNEKLFF.

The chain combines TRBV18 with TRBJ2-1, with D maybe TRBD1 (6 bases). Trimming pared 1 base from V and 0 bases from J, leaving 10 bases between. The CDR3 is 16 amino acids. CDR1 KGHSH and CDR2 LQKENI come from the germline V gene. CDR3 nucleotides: TGTGCCAGCTCACCACAGGGGGACCCCTCCTACAATGAGCAGTTCTTC. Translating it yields CASSPQGDPSYNEQFF.